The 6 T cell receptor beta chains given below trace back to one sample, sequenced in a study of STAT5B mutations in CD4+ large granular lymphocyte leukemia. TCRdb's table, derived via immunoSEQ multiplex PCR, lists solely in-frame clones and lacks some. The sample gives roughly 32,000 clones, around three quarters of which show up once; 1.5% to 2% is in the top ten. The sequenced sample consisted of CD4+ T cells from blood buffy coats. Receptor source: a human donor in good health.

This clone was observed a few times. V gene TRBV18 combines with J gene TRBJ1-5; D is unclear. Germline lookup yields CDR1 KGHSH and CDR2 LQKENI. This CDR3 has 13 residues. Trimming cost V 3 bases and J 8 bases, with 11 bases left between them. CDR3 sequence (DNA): TGTGCCAGCTCACCTTCCGGGTTGGAGCCCCAGCATTTT. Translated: CASSPSGLEPQHF.

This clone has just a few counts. In DNA, the CDR3 is TGTGCCAGCAGCTTAGAAGGGGGAGAGACCCAGTACTTC. Its translation is CASSLEGGETQYF. The V call is TRBV7-9, the J call TRBJ2-5, with D possibly TRBD1 on 6 matching bases. V was cut by 1 base and J by 4 bases, with 7 bases left in between. The CDR3 spans 13 residues. Germline loops: CDR1 SEHNR, CDR2 FQNEAQ (reference sequence).

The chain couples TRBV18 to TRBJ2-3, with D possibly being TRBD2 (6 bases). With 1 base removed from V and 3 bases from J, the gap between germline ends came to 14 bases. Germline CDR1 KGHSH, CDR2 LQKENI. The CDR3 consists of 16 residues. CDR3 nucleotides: TGTGCCAGCTCACCACGGGGTAGCGGTTCAACAGATACGCAGTATTTT. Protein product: CASSPRGSGSTDTQYF.

The CDR3 loop reads CASSLVQGGIQYF. The CDR3 DNA reads TGCGCCAGCAGCTTGGTACAGGGTGGCATTCAGTACTTC. The gene calls are TRBV5-1 and TRBJ2-4; TRBD1 is a possible D gene (6 bases). The CDR3 consists of 13 residues. CDR1 is SGHRS, CDR2 YFSETQ, per germline. The germline V and J ends were trimmed by 0 bases and 9 bases, with 10 bases remaining between them. Full variable domain (rest looked up from reference TRBV5-1 and TRBJ2-4): KAGVTQTPRYLIKTRGQQVTLSCSPISGHRSVSWYQQTPGQGLQFLFEYFSETQRNKGNFPGRFSGRQFSNSRSEMNVSTLELGDSALYLCASSLVQGGIQYFGAGTRLSVL.

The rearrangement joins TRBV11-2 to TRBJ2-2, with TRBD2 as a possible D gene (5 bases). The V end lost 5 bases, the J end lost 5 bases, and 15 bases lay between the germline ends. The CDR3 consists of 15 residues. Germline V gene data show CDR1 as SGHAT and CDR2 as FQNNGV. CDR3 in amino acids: CASSHTATGTGELFF. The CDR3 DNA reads TGTGCCAGCAGCCATACGGCGACGGGGACCGGGGAGCTGTTTTTT. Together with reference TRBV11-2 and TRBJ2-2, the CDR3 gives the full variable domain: EAGVAQSPRYKIIEKRQSVAFWCNPISGHATLYWYQQILGQGPKLLIQFQNNGVVDDSQLPKDRFSAERLKGVDSTLKIQPAKLEDSAVYLCASSHTATGTGELFFGEGSRLTVL.

This CDR3 is CASSLLGNSGNTIYF. In DNA, the CDR3 is TGCGCCAGCAGCTTGCTTGGAAACTCTGGAAACACCATATATTTT. The rearrangement links TRBV5-1 to TRBJ1-3, with D unclear. Germline CDR1 reads SGHRS; CDR2 reads YFSETQ. The CDR3 runs to 15 residues. Deletions cut 1 base from V and 0 bases from J, with 8 bases between.